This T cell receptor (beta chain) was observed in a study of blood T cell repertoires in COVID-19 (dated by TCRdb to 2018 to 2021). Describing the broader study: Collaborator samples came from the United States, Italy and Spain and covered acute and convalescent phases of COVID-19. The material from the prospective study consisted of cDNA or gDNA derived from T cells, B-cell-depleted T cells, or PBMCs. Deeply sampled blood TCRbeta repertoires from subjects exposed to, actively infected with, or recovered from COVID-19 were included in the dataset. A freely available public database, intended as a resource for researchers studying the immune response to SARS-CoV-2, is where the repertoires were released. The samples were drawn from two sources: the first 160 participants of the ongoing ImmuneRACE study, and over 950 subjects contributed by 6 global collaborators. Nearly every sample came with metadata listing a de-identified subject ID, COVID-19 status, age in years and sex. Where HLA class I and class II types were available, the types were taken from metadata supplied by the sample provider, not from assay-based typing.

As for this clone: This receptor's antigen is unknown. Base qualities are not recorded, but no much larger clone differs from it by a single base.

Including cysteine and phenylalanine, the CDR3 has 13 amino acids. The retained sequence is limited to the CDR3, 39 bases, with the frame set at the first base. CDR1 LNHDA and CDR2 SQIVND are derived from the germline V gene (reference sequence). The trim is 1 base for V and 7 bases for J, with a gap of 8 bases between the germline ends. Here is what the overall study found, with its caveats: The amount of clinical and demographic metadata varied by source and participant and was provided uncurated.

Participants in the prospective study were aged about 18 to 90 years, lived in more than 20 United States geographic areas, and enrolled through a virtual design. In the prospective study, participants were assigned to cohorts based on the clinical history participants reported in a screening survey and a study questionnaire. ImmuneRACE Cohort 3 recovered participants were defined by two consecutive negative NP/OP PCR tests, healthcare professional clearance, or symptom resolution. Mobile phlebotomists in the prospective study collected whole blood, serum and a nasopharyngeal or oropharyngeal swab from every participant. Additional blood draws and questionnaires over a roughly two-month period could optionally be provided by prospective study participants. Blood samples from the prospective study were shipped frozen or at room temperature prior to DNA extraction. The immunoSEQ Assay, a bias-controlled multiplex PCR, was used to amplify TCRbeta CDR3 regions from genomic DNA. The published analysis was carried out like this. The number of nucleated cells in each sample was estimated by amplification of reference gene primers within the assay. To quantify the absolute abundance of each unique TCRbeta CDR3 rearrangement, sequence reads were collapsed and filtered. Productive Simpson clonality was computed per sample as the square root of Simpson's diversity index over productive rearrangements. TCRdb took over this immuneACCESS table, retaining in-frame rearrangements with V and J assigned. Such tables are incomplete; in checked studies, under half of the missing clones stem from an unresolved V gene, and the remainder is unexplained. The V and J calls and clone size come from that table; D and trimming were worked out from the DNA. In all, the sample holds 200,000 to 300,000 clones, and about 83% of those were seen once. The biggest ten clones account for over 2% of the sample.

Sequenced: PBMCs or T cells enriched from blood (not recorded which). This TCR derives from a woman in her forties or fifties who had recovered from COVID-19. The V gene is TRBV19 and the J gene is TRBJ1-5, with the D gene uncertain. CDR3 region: CASSIGGRQPQHF. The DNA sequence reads TGTGCCAGTAGTATAGGAGGGAGGCAGCCCCAGCATTTT.